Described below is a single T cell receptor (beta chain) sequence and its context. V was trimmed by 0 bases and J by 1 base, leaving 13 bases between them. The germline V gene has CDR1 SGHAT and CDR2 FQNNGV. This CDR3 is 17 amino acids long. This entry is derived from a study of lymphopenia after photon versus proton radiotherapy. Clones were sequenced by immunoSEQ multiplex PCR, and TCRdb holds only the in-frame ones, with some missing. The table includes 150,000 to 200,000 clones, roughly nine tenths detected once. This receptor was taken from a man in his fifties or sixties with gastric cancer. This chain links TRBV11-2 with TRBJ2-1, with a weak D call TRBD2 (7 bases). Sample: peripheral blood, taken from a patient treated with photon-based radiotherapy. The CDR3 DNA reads TGTGCCAGCAGCTTAGATCGAGGGGGACTATCCTACAATGAGCAGTTCTTC. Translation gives CASSLDRGGLSYNEQFF.